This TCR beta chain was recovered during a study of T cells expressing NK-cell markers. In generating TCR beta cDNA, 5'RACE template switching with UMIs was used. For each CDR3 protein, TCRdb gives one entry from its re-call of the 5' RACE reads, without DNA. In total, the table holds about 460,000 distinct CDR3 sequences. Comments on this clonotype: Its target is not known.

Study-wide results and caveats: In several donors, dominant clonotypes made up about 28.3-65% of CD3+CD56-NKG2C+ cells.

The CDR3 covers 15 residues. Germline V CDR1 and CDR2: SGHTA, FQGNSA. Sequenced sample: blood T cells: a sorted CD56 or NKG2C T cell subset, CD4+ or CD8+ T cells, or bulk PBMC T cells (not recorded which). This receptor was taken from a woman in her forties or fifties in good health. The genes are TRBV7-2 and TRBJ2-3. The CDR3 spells CASSLAVSRTDTQYF.